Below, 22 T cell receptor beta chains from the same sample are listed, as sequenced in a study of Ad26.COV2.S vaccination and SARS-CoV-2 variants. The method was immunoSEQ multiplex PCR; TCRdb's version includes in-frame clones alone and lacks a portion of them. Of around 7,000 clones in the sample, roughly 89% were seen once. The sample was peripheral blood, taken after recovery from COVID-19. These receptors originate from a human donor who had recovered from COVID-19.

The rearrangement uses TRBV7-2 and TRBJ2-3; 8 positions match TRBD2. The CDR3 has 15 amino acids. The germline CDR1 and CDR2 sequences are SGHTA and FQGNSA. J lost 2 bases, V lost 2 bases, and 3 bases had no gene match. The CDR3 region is CASSLTAGATDTQYF. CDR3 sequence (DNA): TGTGCCAGCAGCTTAACAGCGGGAGCCACAGATACGCAGTATTTT.

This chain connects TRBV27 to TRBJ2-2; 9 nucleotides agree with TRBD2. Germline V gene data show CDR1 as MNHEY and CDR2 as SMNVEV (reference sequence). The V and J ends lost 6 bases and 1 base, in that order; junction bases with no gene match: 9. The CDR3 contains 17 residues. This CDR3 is CASSSLKTSGNTGELFF. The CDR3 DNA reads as TGTGCCAGCAGCAGTTTAAAGACTAGCGGGAACACCGGGGAGCTGTTTTTT.

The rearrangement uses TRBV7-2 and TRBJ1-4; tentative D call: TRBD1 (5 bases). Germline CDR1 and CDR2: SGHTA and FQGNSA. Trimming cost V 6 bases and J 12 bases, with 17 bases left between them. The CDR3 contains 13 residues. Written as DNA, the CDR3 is TGTGCCAGCAGTTCCGGGTCTCTGGGGGAACTGTTTTTT. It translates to CASSSGSLGELFF.

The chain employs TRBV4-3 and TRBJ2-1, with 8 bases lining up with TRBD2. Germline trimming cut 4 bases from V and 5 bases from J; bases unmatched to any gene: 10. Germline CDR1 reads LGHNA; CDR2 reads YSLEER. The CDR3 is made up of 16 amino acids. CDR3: CASSRTTSGVDNEQFF. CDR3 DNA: TGCGCCAGCAGCCGCACTACTAGCGGCGTCGACAATGAGCAGTTCTTC.

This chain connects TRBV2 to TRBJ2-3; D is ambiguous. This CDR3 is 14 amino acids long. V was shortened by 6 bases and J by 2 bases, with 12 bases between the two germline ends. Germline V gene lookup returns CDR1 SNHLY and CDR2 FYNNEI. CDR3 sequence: CASRSSPSTDTQYF. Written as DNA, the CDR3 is TGTGCCAGCAGGTCTAGTCCCTCCACAGATACGCAGTATTTT.

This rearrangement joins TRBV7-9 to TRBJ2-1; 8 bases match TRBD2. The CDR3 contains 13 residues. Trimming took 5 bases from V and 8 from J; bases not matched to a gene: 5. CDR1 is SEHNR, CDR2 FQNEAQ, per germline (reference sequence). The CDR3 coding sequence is TGTGCCAGCAGCCTGGGACTAGTTGATGAGCAGTTCTTC. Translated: CASSLGLVDEQFF.

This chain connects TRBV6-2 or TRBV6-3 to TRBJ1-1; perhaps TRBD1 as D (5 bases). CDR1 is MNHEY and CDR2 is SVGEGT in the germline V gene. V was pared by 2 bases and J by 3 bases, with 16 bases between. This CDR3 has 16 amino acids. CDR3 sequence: CASSYPGRWGDTEAFF. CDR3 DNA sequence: TGTGCCAGCAGTTACCCGGGACGGTGGGGGGACACTGAAGCTTTCTTT.

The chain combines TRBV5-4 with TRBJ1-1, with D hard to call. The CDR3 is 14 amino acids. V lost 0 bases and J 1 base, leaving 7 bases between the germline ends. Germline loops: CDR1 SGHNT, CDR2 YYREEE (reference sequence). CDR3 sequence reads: CASSLGGPNTEAFF. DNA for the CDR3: TGTGCCAGCAGCTTGGGGGGTCCGAACACTGAAGCTTTCTTT.

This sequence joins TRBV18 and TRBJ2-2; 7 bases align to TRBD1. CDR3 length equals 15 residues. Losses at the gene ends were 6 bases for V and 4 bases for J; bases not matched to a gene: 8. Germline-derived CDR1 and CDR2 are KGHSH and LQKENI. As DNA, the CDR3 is TGTGCCAGCTCCCCCATAGGGGGCGGCACCGGGGAGCTGTTTTTT. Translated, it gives CASSPIGGGTGELFF.

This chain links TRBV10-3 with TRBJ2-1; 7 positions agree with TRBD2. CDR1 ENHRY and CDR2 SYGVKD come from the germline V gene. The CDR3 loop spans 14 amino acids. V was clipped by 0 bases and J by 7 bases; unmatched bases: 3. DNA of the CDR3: TGTGCCATCAGTGAGTCGGTGGGAGGGAATGAGCAGTTCTTC. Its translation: CAISESVGGNEQFF.

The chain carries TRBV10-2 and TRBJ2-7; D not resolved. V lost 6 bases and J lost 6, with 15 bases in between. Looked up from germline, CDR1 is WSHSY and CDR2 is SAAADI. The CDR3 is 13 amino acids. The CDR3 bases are TGCGCCAGCAGCCTCTCTAACGGGCCCGAGCAGTACTTC. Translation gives CASSLSNGPEQYF.

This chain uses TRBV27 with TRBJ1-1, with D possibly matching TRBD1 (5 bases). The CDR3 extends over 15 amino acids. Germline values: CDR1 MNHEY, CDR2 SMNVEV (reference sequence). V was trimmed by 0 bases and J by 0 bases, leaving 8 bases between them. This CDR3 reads CASSLSPGVNTEAFF. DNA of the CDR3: TGTGCCAGCAGTTTATCCCCGGGGGTGAACACTGAAGCTTTCTTT.

The CDR3 DNA sequence: TGCGCCAGCAGCCAAGAGCTGGGTGAAAGGAGGGGGCGACGGCAGTACTTC. Its protein product is CASSQELGERRGRRQYF. The rearrangement links TRBV4-3 to TRBJ2-7; possible D gene TRBD1, 7 bases. The germline CDR1 and CDR2 sequences are LGHNA and YSLEER. The CDR3 totals 17 residues. The germline V and J ends were trimmed by 0 bases and 9 bases, with 24 bases remaining between them.

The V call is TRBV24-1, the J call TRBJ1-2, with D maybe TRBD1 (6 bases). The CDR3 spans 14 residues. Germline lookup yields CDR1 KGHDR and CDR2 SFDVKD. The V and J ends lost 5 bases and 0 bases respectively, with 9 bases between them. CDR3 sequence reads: CATSGDTANYGYTF. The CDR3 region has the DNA TGTGCCACCAGTGGGGACACCGCTAACTATGGCTACACCTTC.

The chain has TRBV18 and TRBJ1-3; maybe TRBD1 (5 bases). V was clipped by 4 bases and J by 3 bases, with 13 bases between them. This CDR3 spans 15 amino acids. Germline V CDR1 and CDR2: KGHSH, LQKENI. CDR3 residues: CASSLGRGSGNTIYF. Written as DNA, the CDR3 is TGTGCCAGCTCACTTGGACGGGGGAGTGGAAACACCATATATTTT. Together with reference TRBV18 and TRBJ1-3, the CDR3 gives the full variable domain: NAGVMQNPRHLVRRRGQEARLRCSPMKGHSHVYWYRQLPEEGLKFMVYLQKENIIDESGMPKERFSAEFPKEGPSILRIQQVVRGDSAAYFCASSLGRGSGNTIYFGEGSWLTVV.

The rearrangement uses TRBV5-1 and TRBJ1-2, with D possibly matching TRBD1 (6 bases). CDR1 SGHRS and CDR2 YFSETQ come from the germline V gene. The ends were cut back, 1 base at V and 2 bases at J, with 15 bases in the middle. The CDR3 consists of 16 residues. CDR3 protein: CASSLFPTGMNYGYTF. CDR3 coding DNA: TGCGCCAGCAGCTTGTTTCCCACAGGGATGAACTATGGCTACACCTTC.

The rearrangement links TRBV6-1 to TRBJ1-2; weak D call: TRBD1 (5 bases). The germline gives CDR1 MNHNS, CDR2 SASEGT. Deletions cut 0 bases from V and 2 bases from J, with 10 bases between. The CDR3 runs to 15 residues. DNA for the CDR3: TGTGCCAGCAGTGAAGCGCGGGGGGGAAACTATGGCTACACCTTC. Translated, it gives CASSEARGGNYGYTF.

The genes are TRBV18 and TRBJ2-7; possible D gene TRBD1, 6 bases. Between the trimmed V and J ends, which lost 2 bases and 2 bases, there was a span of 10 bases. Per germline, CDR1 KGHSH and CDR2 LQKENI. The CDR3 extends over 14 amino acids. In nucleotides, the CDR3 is TGTGCCAGCTCACCAAACAGGGTTACCTACGAGCAGTACTTC. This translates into CASSPNRVTYEQYF. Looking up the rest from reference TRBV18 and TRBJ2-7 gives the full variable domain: NAGVMQNPRHLVRRRGQEARLRCSPMKGHSHVYWYRQLPEEGLKFMVYLQKENIIDESGMPKERFSAEFPKEGPSILRIQQVVRGDSAAYFCASSPNRVTYEQYFGPGTRLTVT.

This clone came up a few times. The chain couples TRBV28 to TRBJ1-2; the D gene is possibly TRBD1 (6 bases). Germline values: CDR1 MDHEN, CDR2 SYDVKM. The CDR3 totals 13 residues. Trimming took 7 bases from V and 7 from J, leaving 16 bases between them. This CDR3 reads CASTTLGGPGYTF. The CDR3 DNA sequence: TGTGCCAGCACGACCCTGGGGGGCCCTGGCTACACCTTC.

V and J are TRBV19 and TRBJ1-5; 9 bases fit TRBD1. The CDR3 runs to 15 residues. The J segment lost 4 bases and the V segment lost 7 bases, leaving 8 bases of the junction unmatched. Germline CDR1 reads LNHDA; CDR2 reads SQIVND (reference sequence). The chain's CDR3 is CASTHMTGGNQPQHF. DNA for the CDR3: TGTGCCAGTACCCATATGACAGGGGGGAATCAGCCCCAGCATTTT.

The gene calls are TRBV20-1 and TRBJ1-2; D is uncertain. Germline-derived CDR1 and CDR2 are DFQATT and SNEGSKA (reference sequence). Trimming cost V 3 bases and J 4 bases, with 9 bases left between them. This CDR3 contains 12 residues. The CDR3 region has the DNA TGCAGTGCTAGTTTGGTTGGCTATGGCTACACCTTC. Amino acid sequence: CSASLVGYGYTF.

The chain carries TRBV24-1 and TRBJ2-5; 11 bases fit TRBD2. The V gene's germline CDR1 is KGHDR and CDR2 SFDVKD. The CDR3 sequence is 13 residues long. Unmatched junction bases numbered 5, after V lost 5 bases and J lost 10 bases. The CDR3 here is CATSGASGGNQYF. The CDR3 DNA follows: TGTGCCACCAGTGGGGCTAGCGGGGGGAACCAGTACTTC.